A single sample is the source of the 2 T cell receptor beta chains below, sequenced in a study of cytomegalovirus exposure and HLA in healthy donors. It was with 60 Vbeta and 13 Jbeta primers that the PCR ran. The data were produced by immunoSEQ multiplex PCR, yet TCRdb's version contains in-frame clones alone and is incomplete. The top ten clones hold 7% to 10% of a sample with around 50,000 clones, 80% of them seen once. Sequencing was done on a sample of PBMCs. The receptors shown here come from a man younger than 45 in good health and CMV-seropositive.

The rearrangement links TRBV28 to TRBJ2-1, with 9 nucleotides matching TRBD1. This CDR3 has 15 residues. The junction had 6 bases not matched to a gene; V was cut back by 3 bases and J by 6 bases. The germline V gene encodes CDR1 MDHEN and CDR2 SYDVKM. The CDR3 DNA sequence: TGTGCCAGCAGTTTCTACCGACAGGGGGGCAATGAGCAGTTCTTC. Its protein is CASSFYRQGGNEQFF.

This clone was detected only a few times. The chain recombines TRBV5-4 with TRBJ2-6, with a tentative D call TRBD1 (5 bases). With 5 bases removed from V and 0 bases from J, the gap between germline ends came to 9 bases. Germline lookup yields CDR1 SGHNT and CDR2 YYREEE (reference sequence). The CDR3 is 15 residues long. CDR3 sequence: CASRDRGSGANVLTF. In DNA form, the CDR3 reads TGTGCCAGCAGAGATAGGGGCTCTGGGGCCAACGTCCTGACTTTC. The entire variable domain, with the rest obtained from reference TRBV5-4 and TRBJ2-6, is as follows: ETGVTQSPTHLIKTRGQQVTLRCSSQSGHNTVSWYQQALGQGPQFIFQYYREEENGRGNFPPRFSGLQFPNYSSELNVNALELDDSALYLCASRDRGSGANVLTFGAGSRLTVL.